The 21 T cell receptor beta chains reported below all come from one sample, sequenced in a study of beta chain features in type 1 diabetes. Sequencing targeted expressed TCRB transcripts, as all isolated RNA had been reverse transcribed. Repertoires were generated with immunoSEQ multiplex PCR, while TCRdb's copy carries only in-frame clones and drops some. The top ten hold just over 0.015% of the sample, which has 310,000 or so clones, about 10% seen once. Input material: naive CD4+ T cells from blood. The source is a woman in her 30s in good health.

V usage is TRBV7-3 and J usage is TRBJ2-1, with D possibly being TRBD2 (5 bases). V lost 0 bases to trimming and J lost 10 bases, with 13 bases between them. Germline V gene data show CDR1 as SGHTA and CDR2 as FQGTGA. This CDR3 has 14 amino acids. The chain's CDR3 is CASSLTSGISEQFF. As DNA, the CDR3 is TGTGCCAGCAGCTTAACGTCGGGAATCTCGGAGCAGTTCTTC.

The CDR3: CASSQTDSSYNEQFF. The CDR3, as DNA: TGCGCCAGCAGCCAGACAGACAGCTCCTACAATGAGCAGTTCTTC. The chain combines TRBV4-3 with TRBJ2-1; D may be TRBD1 (5 bases). The germline gives CDR1 LGHNA, CDR2 YSLEER. V was cut by 3 bases and J by 0 bases, with 9 bases left in between. The length of the CDR3 is 15 residues.

This clone has a handful of counts. This sample also contains other DNA sequences that code for the same CDR3. The gene calls are TRBV18 and TRBJ2-7, with 8 bases identical to TRBD1. V dropped 4 bases and J dropped 2; count of bases not matched to a gene: 4. The CDR3 totals 14 residues. Germline CDR1 is KGHSH and CDR2 is LQKENI. The CDR3 protein is CASSRGQGTYEQYF. CDR3 in DNA: TGTGCCAGCTCACGTGGACAGGGAACCTACGAGCAGTACTTC. Looking up the rest from reference TRBV18 and TRBJ2-7 gives the full variable domain: NAGVMQNPRHLVRRRGQEARLRCSPMKGHSHVYWYRQLPEEGLKFMVYLQKENIIDESGMPKERFSAEFPKEGPSILRIQQVVRGDSAAYFCASSRGQGTYEQYFGPGTRLTVT.

This clone was recorded a few times. The identical CDR3 is also encoded by other nucleotide sequences in the sample. The chain is built from TRBV30 and TRBJ1-5; unclear D gene. This CDR3 has 13 residues. The germline gives CDR1 GTSNPN, CDR2 SVGIG (reference sequence). Deletions cut 0 bases from V and 2 bases from J, with 5 bases between. CDR3 loop: CAWSVGGNQPQHF. CDR3 DNA: TGTGCCTGGAGTGTGGGAGGCAATCAGCCCCAGCATTTT.

The chain uses TRBV7-9 and TRBJ1-5; D is unclear. V was clipped by 5 bases and J by 0 bases, with 14 bases between them. There are 16 residues in the CDR3. The germline V gene has CDR1 SEHNR and CDR2 FQNEAQ (reference sequence). CDR3 nucleotide sequence: TGTGCCAGCAGCCCCAGAACACGGGATAGCAATCAGCCCCAGCATTTT. Protein sequence: CASSPRTRDSNQPQHF.

The chain couples TRBV7-9 to TRBJ1-4; D not certain. Trimming took 2 bases from V and 7 from J, leaving 11 bases between them. This CDR3 comprises 14 residues. CDR1 and CDR2 from the germline V gene are SEHNR and FQNEAQ (reference sequence). CDR3 coding DNA: TGTGCCAGCAGCTTATATGGTAGCGGTGAAAAACTGTTTTTT. Translated, it gives CASSLYGSGEKLFF. The variable domain in full, with the rest retrieved from reference TRBV7-9 and TRBJ1-4, is DTGVSQNPRHKITKRGQNVTFRCDPISEHNRLYWYRQTLGQGPEFLTYFQNEAQLEKSRLLSDRFSAERPKGSFSTLEIQRTEQGDSAMYLCASSLYGSGEKLFFGSGTQLSVL.

The chain carries TRBV10-3 and TRBJ1-5, with D possibly matching TRBD1 (5 bases). The CDR3 sequence is 11 residues long. Trimming took off 11 bases at V and 2 bases at J, with 7 bases between the two ends. CDR1 and CDR2 (germline): ENHRY, SYGVKD. The CDR3 DNA reads as TGTGCCTCGGGGGGCAATCAGCCCCAGCATTTT. Its protein product is CASGGNQPQHF.

The genes are TRBV9 and TRBJ2-5; TRBD2 might be the D (7 bases). CDR1 SGDLS and CDR2 YYNGEE come from the germline V gene. CDR3 size: 15 residues. V was pared by 4 bases and J by 2 bases, with 15 bases between. The CDR3: CASSTRGGGQETQYF. Here the CDR3 DNA reads TGTGCCAGCAGCACCCGGGGAGGGGGACAAGAGACCCAGTACTTC.

The genes are TRBV28 and TRBJ2-3, with D maybe TRBD2 (5 bases). The CDR3 has 17 residues. V shed 6 bases and J shed 4 bases, with 23 bases lying between them. CDR1 MDHEN and CDR2 SYDVKM come from the germline V gene. In nucleotides, the CDR3 is TGTGCCAGCAGCCCCAGTACTAGGTTCCGTGGTGCAGATACGCAGTATTTT. Translation gives CASSPSTRFRGADTQYF.

This rearrangement joins TRBV18 to TRBJ2-7; TRBD1 aligns across 10 bases. Germline V gives CDR1 KGHSH, CDR2 LQKENI. This CDR3 is built from 16 residues. Trimming took 2 bases from V and 2 from J; bases not matched to a gene: 6. The CDR3 DNA is TGTGCCAGCTCACCAGTGACAGGGGGCGAGGCCTACGAGCAGTACTTC. Protein product: CASSPVTGGEAYEQYF.

The chain joins TRBV19 to TRBJ2-1, with TRBD2 as a possible D gene (5 bases). V dropped 6 bases and J dropped 4 bases, with 13 bases sitting between them. Germline CDR1 is LNHDA and CDR2 is SQIVND (reference sequence). The CDR3 totals 14 residues. The CDR3 coding sequence is TGTGCCAGTAGCAACACGAGGGTATACAATGAGCAGTTCTTC. Translating it yields CASSNTRVYNEQFF.

This clone was observed a few times. This rearrangement joins TRBV11-2 to TRBJ2-7; the D gene is possibly TRBD1 (6 bases). The ends were cut back, 8 bases at V and 1 base at J, with 6 bases in the middle. From germline, CDR1 is SGHAT and CDR2 FQNNGV. There are 11 residues in the CDR3. The DNA of the CDR3 is TGTGCCAGCGGACAGTCCTACGAGCAGTACTTC. This encodes CASGQSYEQYF.

This rearrangement joins TRBV6-1 to TRBJ2-5; 8 bases align to TRBD2. Germline lookup yields CDR1 MNHNS and CDR2 SASEGT. CDR3 length equals 18 residues. The V gene end was trimmed by 1 base and the J gene end by 5 bases; junction bases not matched to a gene: 15. CDR3 sequence: CASSEDWSGLPGGETQYF. DNA for the CDR3: TGTGCCAGCAGTGAAGATTGGTCTGGACTCCCGGGAGGGGAGACCCAGTACTTC.

The J gene is TRBJ2-6, the V gene TRBV7-2, with a weak D call TRBD2 (5 bases). Per germline, CDR1 SGHTA and CDR2 FQGNSA. The CDR3 has 16 amino acids. V was cut by 3 bases and J by 0 bases, with 9 bases left in between. The CDR3 DNA reads TGTGCCAGCAGCTTGTGGGGAGCCTCTGGGGCCAACGTCCTGACTTTC. Its translation: CASSLWGASGANVLTF.

The gene calls are TRBV5-1 and TRBJ2-5; 7 bases map to TRBD2. The CDR3 spans 14 residues. Germline CDR1 is SGHRS and CDR2 is YFSETQ. Trimming cost V 2 bases and J 2 bases; bases outside gene matches: 3. CDR3 sequence (DNA): TGCGCCAGCAGCTTCGGCGGGGGTCAAGAGACCCAGTACTTC. It is translated as CASSFGGGQETQYF.

V gene TRBV9 combines with J gene TRBJ1-5; D gene unclear. Trimming removed 0 bases from V and 6 bases from J, with 7 bases in between. Germline CDR1 reads SGDLS; CDR2 reads YYNGEE. The CDR3 spans 13 residues. CDR3 coding DNA: TGTGCCAGCAGCGTAGCTGGGAGTCAGCCCCAGCATTTT. This encodes CASSVAGSQPQHF.

The V call is TRBV6-6, the J call TRBJ2-1; no definite D call. This CDR3 has 11 amino acids. The germline CDR1 and CDR2 sequences are MNHNY and SVGAGI (reference sequence). V lost 6 bases and J 10 bases, leaving 10 bases between the germline ends. CDR3 sequence: CASSSLVEQFF. CDR3 DNA sequence: TGTGCCAGCAGCTCCTTAGTCGAGCAGTTCTTC.

The chain employs TRBV7-9 and TRBJ2-7, with 9 bases aligning to TRBD2. The germline V gene encodes CDR1 SEHNR and CDR2 FQNEAQ (reference sequence). CDR3 length: 13 residues. Trimming removed 8 bases from V and 2 bases from J; junction bases left unmatched: 4. The CDR3 sequence is CASGPSGTYEQYF. In nucleotides, the CDR3 is TGTGCCAGCGGACCTAGCGGGACCTACGAGCAGTACTTC.

V is TRBV6-5 and J is TRBJ2-3; 8 nucleotides agree with TRBD2. CDR3 length: 15 residues. V was pared by 1 base and J by 2 bases, with 2 bases of the junction left unmatched. Germline lookup yields CDR1 MNHEY and CDR2 SVGAGI. CDR3 sequence reads: CASSYLAGHTDTQYF. The DNA of the CDR3 is TGTGCCAGCAGTTACTTAGCGGGGCACACAGATACGCAGTATTTT.

The V call is TRBV7-6, the J call TRBJ2-5; unclear D gene. CDR3 length equals 14 residues. Trimming took off 3 bases at V and 5 bases at J, with 13 bases between the two ends. Per the germline V gene, CDR1 is SGHVS and CDR2 is FNYEAQ. DNA for the CDR3: TGTGCCAGCAGCTTTAGCAGCGCTCAGGAGACCCAGTACTTC. It is translated as CASSFSSAQETQYF.

This clone has more than one count but fewer than ten. The chain couples TRBV28 to TRBJ2-4; TRBD2 aligns across 8 bases. This CDR3 has 16 amino acids. From germline, CDR1 is MDHEN and CDR2 SYDVKM. V lost 5 bases, J lost 3 bases, and 9 bases stayed unmatched. The CDR3 reads CASSLQRERVKNIQYF. The CDR3 nucleotides read TGTGCCAGCAGTCTTCAGCGGGAGAGGGTCAAAAACATTCAGTACTTC.